Below are 5 T cell receptor beta chains sequenced from a single sample in a study of cytomegalovirus exposure and HLA in healthy donors. The study ran its PCR with 60 Vbeta and 13 Jbeta primers. This table comes from immunoSEQ multiplex PCR, and its TCRdb copy is limited to in-frame clones, with some not included. Of some 120,000 clones in the sample, 74% are singletons; the top ten hold 2% to 2.5%. Source material: PBMCs. These receptor sequences come from a human donor in good health.

Here the CDR3 DNA reads TGTGCCAGCAGCTCGACAGGTTCCTATGGCTACACCTTC. Its protein is CASSSTGSYGYTF. This sequence joins TRBV7-2 and TRBJ1-2; D might be TRBD1 (6 bases). The V gene's germline CDR1 is SGHTA and CDR2 FQGNSA. V was shortened by 4 bases and J by 4 bases, with 10 bases between the two germline ends. The CDR3 spans 13 residues.

The rearrangement links TRBV19 to TRBJ2-7, with 8 bases aligning to TRBD1. Per the germline V gene, CDR1 is LNHDA and CDR2 is SQIVND (reference sequence). The ends lost 5 bases at V and 1 base at J; junction bases unmatched: 7. The CDR3 is made up of 15 amino acids. The CDR3 is CASSPRGLESYEQYF. CDR3 DNA: TGTGCCAGTAGTCCCAGGGGGCTGGAATCCTACGAGCAGTACTTC.

The chain uses TRBV7-2 and TRBJ2-7; 10 bases line up with TRBD2. With 4 bases clipped from V and 6 bases from J, the junction kept 12 bases outside the gene matches. CDR3 length: 16 amino acids. CDR1 and CDR2 (germline): SGHTA, FQGNSA. The DNA of the CDR3 is TGTGCCAGCAGCTCTAGCCTAAGCGGGGGGGCTTTCGAGCAGTACTTC. Encoded protein: CASSSSLSGGAFEQYF.

V gene TRBV7-9 combines with J gene TRBJ2-1, with 9 positions matching TRBD2. This CDR3 is built from 13 residues. Trimming cost V 0 bases and J 14 bases; bases outside gene matches: 5. Germline-derived CDR1 and CDR2 are SEHNR and FQNEAQ (reference sequence). The CDR3 loop is CASSLAREGPEFF. DNA of the CDR3: TGTGCCAGCAGCTTAGCGCGGGAGGGCCCGGAGTTCTTC. The full variable domain, rest sourced from reference TRBV7-9 and TRBJ2-1, is DTGVSQNPRHKITKRGQNVTFRCDPISEHNRLYWYRQTLGQGPEFLTYFQNEAQLEKSRLLSDRFSAERPKGSFSTLEIQRTEQGDSAMYLCASSLAREGPEFFGPGTRLTVL.

The chain has TRBV7-9 and TRBJ2-7, with no clear D. The CDR3 is 12 residues long. The germline V gene encodes CDR1 SEHNR and CDR2 FQNEAQ (reference sequence). V shed 2 bases and J shed 2 bases, with 4 bases lying between them. CDR3 nucleotide sequence: TGTGCCAGCAGCTTACTAACCTACGAGCAGTACTTC. It is translated as CASSLLTYEQYF. Full variable domain (rest looked up from reference TRBV7-9 and TRBJ2-7): DTGVSQNPRHKITKRGQNVTFRCDPISEHNRLYWYRQTLGQGPEFLTYFQNEAQLEKSRLLSDRFSAERPKGSFSTLEIQRTEQGDSAMYLCASSLLTYEQYFGPGTRLTVT.